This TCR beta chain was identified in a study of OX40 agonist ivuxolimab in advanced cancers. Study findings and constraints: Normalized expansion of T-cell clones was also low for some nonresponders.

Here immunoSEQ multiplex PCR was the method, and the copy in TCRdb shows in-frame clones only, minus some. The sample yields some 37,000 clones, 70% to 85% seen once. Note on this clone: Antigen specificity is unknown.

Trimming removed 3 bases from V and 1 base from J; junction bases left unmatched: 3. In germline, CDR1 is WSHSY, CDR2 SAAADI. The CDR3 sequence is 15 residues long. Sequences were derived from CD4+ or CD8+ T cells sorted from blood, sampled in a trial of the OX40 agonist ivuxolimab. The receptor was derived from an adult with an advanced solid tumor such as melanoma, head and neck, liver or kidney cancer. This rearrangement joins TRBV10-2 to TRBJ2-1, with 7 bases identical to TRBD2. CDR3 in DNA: TGCGCCAGCAGTGATCTGGGGGGGTCCTACAATGAGCAGTTCTTC. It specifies CASSDLGGSYNEQFF.